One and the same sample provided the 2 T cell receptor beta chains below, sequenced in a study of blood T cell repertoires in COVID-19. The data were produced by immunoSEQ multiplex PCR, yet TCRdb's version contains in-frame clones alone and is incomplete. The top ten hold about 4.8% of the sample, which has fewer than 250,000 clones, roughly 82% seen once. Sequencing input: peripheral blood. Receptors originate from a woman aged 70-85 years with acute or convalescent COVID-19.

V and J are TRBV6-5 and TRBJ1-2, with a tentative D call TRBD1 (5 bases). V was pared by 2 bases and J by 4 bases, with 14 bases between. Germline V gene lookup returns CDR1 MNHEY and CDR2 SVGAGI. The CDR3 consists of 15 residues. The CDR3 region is CASSYPGAGGYGYTF. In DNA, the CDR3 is TGTGCCAGCAGTTACCCCGGGGCGGGAGGCTATGGCTACACCTTC.

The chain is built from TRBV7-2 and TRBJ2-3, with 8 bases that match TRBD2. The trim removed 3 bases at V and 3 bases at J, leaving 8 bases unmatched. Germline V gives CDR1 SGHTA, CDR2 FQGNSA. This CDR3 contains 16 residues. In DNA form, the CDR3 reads TGTGCCAGCAGCTTTAGGGCGGGGGGCGAGACAGATACGCAGTATTTT. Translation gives CASSFRAGGETDTQYF.